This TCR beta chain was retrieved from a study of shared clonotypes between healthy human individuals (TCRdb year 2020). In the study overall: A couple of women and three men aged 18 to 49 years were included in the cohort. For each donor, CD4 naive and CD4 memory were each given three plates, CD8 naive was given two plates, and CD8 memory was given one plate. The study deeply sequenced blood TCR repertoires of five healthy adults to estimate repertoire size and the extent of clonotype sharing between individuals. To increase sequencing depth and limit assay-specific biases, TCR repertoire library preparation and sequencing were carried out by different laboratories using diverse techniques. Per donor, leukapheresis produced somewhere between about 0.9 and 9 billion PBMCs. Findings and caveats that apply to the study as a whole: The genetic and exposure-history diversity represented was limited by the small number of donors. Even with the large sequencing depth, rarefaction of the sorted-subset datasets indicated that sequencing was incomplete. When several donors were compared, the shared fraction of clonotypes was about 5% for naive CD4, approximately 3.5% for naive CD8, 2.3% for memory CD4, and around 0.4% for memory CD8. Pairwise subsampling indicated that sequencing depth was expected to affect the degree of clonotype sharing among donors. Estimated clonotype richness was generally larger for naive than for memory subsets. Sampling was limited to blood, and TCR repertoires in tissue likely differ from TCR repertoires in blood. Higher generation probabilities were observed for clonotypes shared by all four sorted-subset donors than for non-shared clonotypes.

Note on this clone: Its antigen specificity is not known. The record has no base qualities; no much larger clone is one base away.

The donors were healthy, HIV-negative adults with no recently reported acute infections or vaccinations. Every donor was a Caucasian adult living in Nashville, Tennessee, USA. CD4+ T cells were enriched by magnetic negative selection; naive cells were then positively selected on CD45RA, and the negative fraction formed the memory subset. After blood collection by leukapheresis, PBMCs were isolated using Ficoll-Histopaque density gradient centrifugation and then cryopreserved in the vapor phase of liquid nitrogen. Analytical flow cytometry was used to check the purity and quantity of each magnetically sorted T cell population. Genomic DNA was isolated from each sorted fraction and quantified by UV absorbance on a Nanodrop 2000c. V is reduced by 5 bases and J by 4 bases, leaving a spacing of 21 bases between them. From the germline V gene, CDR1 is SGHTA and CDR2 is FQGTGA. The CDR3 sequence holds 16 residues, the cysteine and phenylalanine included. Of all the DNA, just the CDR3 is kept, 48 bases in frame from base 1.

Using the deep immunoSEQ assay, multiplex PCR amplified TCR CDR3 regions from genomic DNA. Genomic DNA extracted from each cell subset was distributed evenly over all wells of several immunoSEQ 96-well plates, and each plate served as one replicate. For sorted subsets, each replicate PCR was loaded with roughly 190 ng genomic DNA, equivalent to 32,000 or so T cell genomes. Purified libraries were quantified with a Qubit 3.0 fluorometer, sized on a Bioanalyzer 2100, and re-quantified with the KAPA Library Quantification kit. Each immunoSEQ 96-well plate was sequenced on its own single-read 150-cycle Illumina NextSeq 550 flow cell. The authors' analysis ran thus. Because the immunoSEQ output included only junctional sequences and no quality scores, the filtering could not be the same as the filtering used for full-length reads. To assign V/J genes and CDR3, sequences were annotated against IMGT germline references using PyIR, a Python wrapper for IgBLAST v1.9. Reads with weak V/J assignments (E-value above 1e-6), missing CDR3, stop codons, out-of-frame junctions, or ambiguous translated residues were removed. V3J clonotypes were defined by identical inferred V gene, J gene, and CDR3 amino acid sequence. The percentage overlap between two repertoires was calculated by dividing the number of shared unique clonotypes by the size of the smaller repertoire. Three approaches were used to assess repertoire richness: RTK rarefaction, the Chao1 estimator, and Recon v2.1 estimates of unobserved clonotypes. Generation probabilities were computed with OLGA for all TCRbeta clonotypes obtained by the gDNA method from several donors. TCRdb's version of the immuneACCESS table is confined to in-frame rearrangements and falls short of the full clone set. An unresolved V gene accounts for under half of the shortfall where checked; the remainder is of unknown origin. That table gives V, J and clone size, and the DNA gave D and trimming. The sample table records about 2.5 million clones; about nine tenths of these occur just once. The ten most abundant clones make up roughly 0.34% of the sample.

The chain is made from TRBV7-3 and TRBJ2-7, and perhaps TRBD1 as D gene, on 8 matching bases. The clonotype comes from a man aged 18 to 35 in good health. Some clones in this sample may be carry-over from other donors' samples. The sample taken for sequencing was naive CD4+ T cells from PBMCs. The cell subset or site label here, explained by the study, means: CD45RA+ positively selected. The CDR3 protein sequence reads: CASSLYEDRGLYEQYF. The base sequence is TGTGCCAGCAGCCTCTATGAAGACAGGGGACTATACGAGCAGTACTTC.